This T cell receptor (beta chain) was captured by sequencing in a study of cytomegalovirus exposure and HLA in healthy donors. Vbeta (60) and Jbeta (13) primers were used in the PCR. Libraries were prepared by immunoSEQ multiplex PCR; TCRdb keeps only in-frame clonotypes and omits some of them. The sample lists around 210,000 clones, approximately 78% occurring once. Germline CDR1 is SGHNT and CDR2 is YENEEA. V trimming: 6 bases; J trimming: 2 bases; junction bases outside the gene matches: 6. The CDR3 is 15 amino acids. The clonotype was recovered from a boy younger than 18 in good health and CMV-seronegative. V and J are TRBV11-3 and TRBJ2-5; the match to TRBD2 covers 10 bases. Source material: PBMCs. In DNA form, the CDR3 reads TGTGCCAGCAGAGATCTAGCGGGAGCTCAAGAGACCCAGTACTTC. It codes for CASRDLAGAQETQYF.